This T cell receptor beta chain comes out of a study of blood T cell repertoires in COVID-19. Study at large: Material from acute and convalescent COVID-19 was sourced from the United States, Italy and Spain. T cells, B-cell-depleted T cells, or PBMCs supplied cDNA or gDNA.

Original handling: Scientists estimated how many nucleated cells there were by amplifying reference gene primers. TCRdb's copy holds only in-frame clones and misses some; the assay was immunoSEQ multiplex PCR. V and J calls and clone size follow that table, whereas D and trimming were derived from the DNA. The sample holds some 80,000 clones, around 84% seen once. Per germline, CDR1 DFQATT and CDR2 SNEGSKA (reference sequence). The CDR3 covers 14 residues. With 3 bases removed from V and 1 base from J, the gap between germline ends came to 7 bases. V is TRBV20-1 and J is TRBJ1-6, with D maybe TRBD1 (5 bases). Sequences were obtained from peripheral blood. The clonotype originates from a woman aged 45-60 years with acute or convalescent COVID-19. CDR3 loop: CSASRGSYNSPLHF. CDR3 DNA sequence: TGCAGTGCTAGTCGGGGGTCCTATAATTCACCCCTCCACTTT.